Listed below are T cell receptor beta chains from one sample, sequenced in a study of identical twins. TCRdb reprocessed the 5' RACE reads via MiXCR and lists one record per CDR3 protein. Of 550,000 to 700,000 distinct CDR3 sequences detected, around 20% appear once; the ten largest clones hold roughly 4%. The data also belong to a second study, concerning T cells expressing NK-cell markers.

The specimen sequenced was PBMCs. The receptor set was obtained from a woman between 18 and 30 years old in good health. Each CDR3 is given with its conserved first and last residue. Fields, in order: CDR3 length, J gene, V gene, D gene, clone size, CDR3 DNA, CDR3 protein. A D gene is named only where the DNA matches it firmly. Size is stated for part of the rows, as once, few or many counts, or as a class when the clone is expanded.

cdr3_length: 14; j_call: TRBJ1-3; v_call: TRBV12-3/TRBV12-4; d_call: .; clone_size: .; cdr3_nt: TGTGCCAGCAGTTTTGGCCGCTCTGGAAACACCATATATTTT; cdr3_aa: CASSFGRSGNTIYF
cdr3_length: 13; j_call: TRBJ2-7; v_call: TRBV7-2; d_call: .; clone_size: many; cdr3_nt: TGTGCCAGCAGCCTTACTAGCAAGTACGAGCAGTACTTC; cdr3_aa: CASSLTSKYEQYF
cdr3_length: 12; j_call: TRBJ2-3; v_call: TRBV18; d_call: .; clone_size: few; cdr3_nt: TGTGCCAGCTCACCGGATGCGGTCAGTGGGTATTTT; cdr3_aa: CASSPDAVSGYF
cdr3_length: 14; j_call: TRBJ2-7; v_call: TRBV11-2; d_call: .; clone_size: few; cdr3_nt: TGTGCCAGCAGCCCCCAAGCGCGGTTCCACGAGCAGTACTTC; cdr3_aa: CASSPQARFHEQYF
cdr3_length: 16; j_call: TRBJ2-1; v_call: TRBV5-1; d_call: .; clone_size: many; cdr3_nt: TGCGCCAGCAGCTTGGTGCTAGCGCAGCGCTACAATGAGCAGTTCTTC; cdr3_aa: CASSLVLAQRYNEQFF
cdr3_length: 14; j_call: TRBJ2-5; v_call: TRBV29-1; d_call: .; clone_size: .; cdr3_nt: TGCAGCGTTGACCAGGGGGCGGGGGGCGAGACCCAGTACTTC; cdr3_aa: CSVDQGAGGETQYF
cdr3_length: 15; j_call: TRBJ1-5; v_call: TRBV15; d_call: .; clone_size: .; cdr3_nt: TGTGCCACCAGCAGAGCCTCAGGGGGCAATCAGCCCCAGCATTTT; cdr3_aa: CATSRASGGNQPQHF
cdr3_length: 15; j_call: TRBJ2-1; v_call: TRBV20-1; d_call: .; clone_size: many; cdr3_nt: TGCAGTGCTAGAGTCTATCGGGACCGCGGCAATGAGCAGTTCTTC; cdr3_aa: CSARVYRDRGNEQFF
cdr3_length: 14; j_call: TRBJ1-4; v_call: TRBV12-3/TRBV12-4; d_call: TRBD1; clone_size: .; cdr3_nt: TGTGCCAGCAGTCCCTACCCGGGACAGGGACACCAGTTTTTT; cdr3_aa: CASSPYPGQGHQFF
cdr3_length: 12; j_call: TRBJ2-1; v_call: TRBV24-1; d_call: .; clone_size: .; cdr3_nt: TGTGCCACCAGTGATTTGCTGGGGGTCCAGTTCTTC; cdr3_aa: CATSDLLGVQFF
cdr3_length: 17; j_call: TRBJ1-1; v_call: TRBV6-5; d_call: .; clone_size: .; cdr3_nt: TGTGCCAGCAGTTACCTCCCTTCGGGGGCGCAGGACACTGAAGCTTTCTTT; cdr3_aa: CASSYLPSGAQDTEAFF
cdr3_length: 12; j_call: TRBJ2-1; v_call: TRBV12-3/TRBV12-4; d_call: .; clone_size: many; cdr3_nt: TGTGCCAGCAGTTTGGCCAGGGGGGACGAGTTCTTC; cdr3_aa: CASSLARGDEFF
cdr3_length: 13; j_call: TRBJ2-3; v_call: TRBV20-1; d_call: .; clone_size: many; cdr3_nt: TGCAGTGCTGACGGGGAGCCCACAGATACGCAGTATTTT; cdr3_aa: CSADGEPTDTQYF
cdr3_length: 13; j_call: TRBJ1-2; v_call: TRBV27; d_call: .; clone_size: few; cdr3_nt: TGTGCCAGCAGCGCTTCCCCAAGGGATGGCTACACCTTC; cdr3_aa: CASSASPRDGYTF
cdr3_length: 15; j_call: TRBJ2-3; v_call: TRBV28; d_call: TRBD1; clone_size: many; cdr3_nt: TGTGCCAGCAGTCTTGGGGGACAGGGGAAGGATACGCAGTATTTT; cdr3_aa: CASSLGGQGKDTQYF
cdr3_length: 14; j_call: TRBJ1-5; v_call: TRBV3-1; d_call: .; clone_size: few; cdr3_nt: TGTGCCAGCAGCCCATCAGGGTTCAATCAGCCCCAGCATTTT; cdr3_aa: CASSPSGFNQPQHF
cdr3_length: 14; j_call: TRBJ1-5; v_call: TRBV7-8; d_call: .; clone_size: few; cdr3_nt: TGTGCCAGCAGTTACAGGTTTGGCAATCAGCCCCAGCATTTT; cdr3_aa: CASSYRFGNQPQHF
cdr3_length: 13; j_call: TRBJ2-5; v_call: TRBV5-1; d_call: .; clone_size: .; cdr3_nt: TGCGCCAGCAGCTCGAACGTTGGAGAGACCCAGTACTTC; cdr3_aa: CASSSNVGETQYF
cdr3_length: 11; j_call: TRBJ2-1; v_call: TRBV29-1; d_call: .; clone_size: few; cdr3_nt: TGCAGCGCGACCCCGGACAATGAGCAGTTCTTC; cdr3_aa: CSATPDNEQFF
cdr3_length: 14; j_call: TRBJ2-1; v_call: TRBV20-1; d_call: .; clone_size: .; cdr3_nt: TGCAGTGCTCCCCCGAGGACTCTCCCGGGTGAGCAGTTCTTC; cdr3_aa: CSAPPRTLPGEQFF
cdr3_length: 13; j_call: TRBJ2-3; v_call: TRBV27; d_call: TRBD2; clone_size: few; cdr3_nt: TGTGCCAGCTCAAGCCCCTGGGGGGGGACTCCGTATTTT; cdr3_aa: CASSSPWGGTPYF
cdr3_length: 14; j_call: TRBJ1-1; v_call: TRBV3-1; d_call: .; clone_size: .; cdr3_nt: TGTGCCAGCAGCCAAACGTACAGAAACACTGAAGCTTTCTTT; cdr3_aa: CASSQTYRNTEAFF
cdr3_length: 13; j_call: TRBJ1-5; v_call: TRBV12-3/TRBV12-4; d_call: .; clone_size: .; cdr3_nt: TGTGCCAGCGTCAGGGGACCTGACATGGCCCAGCATTTT; cdr3_aa: CASVRGPDMAQHF
cdr3_length: 12; j_call: TRBJ2-1; v_call: TRBV4-1; d_call: .; clone_size: many; cdr3_nt: TGCGCCAGCAGCCACAGGGGAAACGAGCAGTTCTTC; cdr3_aa: CASSHRGNEQFF
cdr3_length: 15; j_call: TRBJ2-7; v_call: TRBV6-1; d_call: TRBD2; clone_size: .; cdr3_nt: TGTGCCAGCAGTGAAGGGGGCGGGAGGGACCACGAGCAGTACTTC; cdr3_aa: CASSEGGGRDHEQYF
cdr3_length: 15; j_call: TRBJ2-1; v_call: TRBV12-3/TRBV12-4; d_call: TRBD1; clone_size: .; cdr3_nt: TGTGCCAGCAGTCACACAGGGGGCGTTTACAATGAGCAGTTCTTC; cdr3_aa: CASSHTGGVYNEQFF
cdr3_length: 14; j_call: TRBJ2-3; v_call: TRBV20-1; d_call: .; clone_size: many; cdr3_nt: TGCAGTGCTAGAGACTGGGCCTACACGGATACGCAGTATTTT; cdr3_aa: CSARDWAYTDTQYF
cdr3_length: 14; j_call: TRBJ2-1; v_call: TRBV2; d_call: .; clone_size: .; cdr3_nt: TGTGCCAGCAGCGTTGGGACTGCGTTGAATGAGCAGTTCTTC; cdr3_aa: CASSVGTALNEQFF
cdr3_length: 13; j_call: TRBJ1-2; v_call: TRBV2; d_call: .; clone_size: few; cdr3_nt: TGTGCCAAAGAGGGTCGGGACAACTATGGCTACACCTTC; cdr3_aa: CAKEGRDNYGYTF
cdr3_length: 13; j_call: TRBJ2-5; v_call: TRBV4-3; d_call: .; clone_size: few; cdr3_nt: TGCGCCAGCAGCCTCCGGGTTTGGGAGACCCAGTACTTC; cdr3_aa: CASSLRVWETQYF
cdr3_length: 15; j_call: TRBJ2-7; v_call: TRBV7-2; d_call: .; clone_size: few; cdr3_nt: TGTGCCAGCAGCTTAGGTTCCGCGGCCGACTACGAGCAGTACTTC; cdr3_aa: CASSLGSAADYEQYF
cdr3_length: 18; j_call: TRBJ1-3; v_call: TRBV11-1; d_call: TRBD1; clone_size: few; cdr3_nt: TGTGCCAGCAGCTCATCAGGGGGTCCGGGGGCGTCAGGAAACACCATATATTTT; cdr3_aa: CASSSSGGPGASGNTIYF
cdr3_length: 15; j_call: TRBJ2-2; v_call: TRBV27; d_call: TRBD1; clone_size: .; cdr3_nt: TGTGCCAGCAGTTCACCGGGACAGGGGGGTTGGGAGCTGTTTTTT; cdr3_aa: CASSSPGQGGWELFF